This T cell receptor beta chain derives from a study of cytomegalovirus exposure and HLA in healthy donors. A remark on this clone: Its antigen is unidentified.

General study results and limits: On later analysis, the bulk of CMV-associated TCR beta chains appeared to be HLA-restricted.

Trimming at V came to 6 bases and at J to 3 bases, leaving 3 bases not matched to a gene. The CDR3 extends over 13 amino acids. CDR1 and CDR2 from the germline V gene are MNHNY and SVGAGI (reference sequence). 13 Jbeta primers and 60 Vbeta primers were used for the PCR. The table came from immunoSEQ multiplex PCR; TCRdb's copy has only in-frame clones and leaves some out. The data show about 140,000 clones, around 80% seen once. Source material: PBMCs. V and J are TRBV6-6 and TRBJ1-2; TRBD1 matches 8 bases. This TCR was recovered from a man aged 35 to 55 in good health and CMV-seropositive. The CDR3 sequence is CASSPTGDYGYTF. Here the CDR3 DNA reads TGTGCCAGCAGCCCGACAGGGGACTATGGCTACACCTTC.